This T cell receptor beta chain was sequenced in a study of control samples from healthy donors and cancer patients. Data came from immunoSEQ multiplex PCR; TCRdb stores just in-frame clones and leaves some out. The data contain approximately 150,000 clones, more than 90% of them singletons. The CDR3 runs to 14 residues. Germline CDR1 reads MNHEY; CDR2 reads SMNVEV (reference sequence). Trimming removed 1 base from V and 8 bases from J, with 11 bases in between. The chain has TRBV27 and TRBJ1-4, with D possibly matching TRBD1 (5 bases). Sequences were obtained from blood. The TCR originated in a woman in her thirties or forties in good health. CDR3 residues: CASSLYRGGEKLFF. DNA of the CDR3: TGTGCCAGCAGTTTATATAGGGGAGGAGAAAAACTGTTTTTT.